This record concerns one TCR beta chain sequence. This sample stems from a study of tumor-infiltrating lymphocytes in localized non-small cell lung cancer. Germline assignment: CDR1 SGHAT and CDR2 FQNNGV. Trimming stripped 4 bases from V and 4 bases from J, with 17 bases between. The CDR3 totals 15 residues. The protocol was immunoSEQ multiplex PCR, while the TCRdb copy is restricted to in-frame clones and leaves out a portion. The repertoire holds 20,000 or so clones, with around two thirds as singletons. This chain links TRBV11-2 with TRBJ2-7; possible D gene TRBD2, 6 bases. The sample consisted of lung tumor tissue. The sequence was collected from a human donor with non-small cell lung cancer. For the CDR3, the DNA is TGTGCCAGCAGCTACCGGGGGTCTGAGGAATACGAGCAGTACTTC. Amino acid sequence: CASSYRGSEEYEQYF.